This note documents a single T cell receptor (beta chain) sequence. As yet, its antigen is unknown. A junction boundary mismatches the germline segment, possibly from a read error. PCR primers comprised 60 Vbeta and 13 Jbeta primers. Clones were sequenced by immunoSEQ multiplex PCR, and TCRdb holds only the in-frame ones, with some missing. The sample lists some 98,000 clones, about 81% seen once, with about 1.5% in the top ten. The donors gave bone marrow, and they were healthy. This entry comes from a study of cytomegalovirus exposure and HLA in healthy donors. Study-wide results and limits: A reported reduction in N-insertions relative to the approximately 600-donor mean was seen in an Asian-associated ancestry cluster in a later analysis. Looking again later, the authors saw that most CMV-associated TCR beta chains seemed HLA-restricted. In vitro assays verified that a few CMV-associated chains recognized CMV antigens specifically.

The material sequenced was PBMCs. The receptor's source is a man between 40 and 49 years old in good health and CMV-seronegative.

The CDR3 coding sequence is TGTTCCAGCAGCTTAGGACTAGCGGGGGAGGATGAGCAGTTCTTC. Amino acids: CSSSLGLAGEDEQFF. The chain links TRBV7-9 to TRBJ2-1; 13 nucleotides line up with TRBD2. From germline, CDR1 is SEHNR and CDR2 FQNEAQ (reference sequence). The CDR3 extends over 15 amino acids.